The 18 T cell receptor beta chains below were found in one sample sequenced in a study of blood T cell repertoires in COVID-19. Clones were sequenced by immunoSEQ multiplex PCR, and TCRdb holds only the in-frame ones, with some missing. Seen here are roughly 280,000 clones, over 80% observed once, and the top ten hold less than 6%. The sequencing sample was made of peripheral blood. These TCRs come from a man in his sixties who had recovered from COVID-19.

This chain connects TRBV27 to TRBJ2-1, with D perhaps TRBD1 (7 bases). This CDR3 comprises 15 residues. Looked up from germline, CDR1 is MNHEY and CDR2 is SMNVEV (reference sequence). V was trimmed by 5 bases and J by 3 bases, leaving 14 bases between them. CDR3 nucleotide sequence: TGTGCCAGCAGTCCGGCAGGGGGGCTCTACAATGAGCAGTTCTTC. Its protein is CASSPAGGLYNEQFF.

The rearrangement uses TRBV2 and TRBJ2-1, with 7 bases aligning to TRBD1. The CDR3 spans 15 residues. V shed 6 bases, J shed 3 bases, and the junction held 8 bases outside the gene matches. Germline lookup yields CDR1 SNHLY and CDR2 FYNNEI. CDR3 nucleotides: TGTGCCAGCAGGCCAGGGGGAGCTCACTACAATGAGCAGTTCTTC. This translates into CASRPGGAHYNEQFF.

The genes are TRBV5-4 and TRBJ2-3; 9 bases map to TRBD2. The germline V gene has CDR1 SGHNT and CDR2 YYREEE (reference sequence). The CDR3 length is 15 residues. J lost 0 bases, V lost 4 bases, and 3 bases had no gene match. CDR3 protein: CASSRAGGSTDTQYF. The CDR3 nucleotides are TGTGCCAGCAGCCGAGCGGGGGGCAGCACAGATACGCAGTATTTT.

The chain employs TRBV5-6 and TRBJ2-7, with D uncertain. The V gene's germline CDR1 is SGHDT and CDR2 YYEEEE. The CDR3 consists of 14 residues. Trimming removed 0 bases at V and 0 bases at J, with 7 bases between. In nucleotides, the CDR3 is TGTGCCAGCAGCTTGGGTGGCCGCTCCTACGAGCAGTACTTC. Its translation is CASSLGGRSYEQYF. Complete variable domain (other parts from reference TRBV5-6 and TRBJ2-7): DAGVTQSPTHLIKTRGQQVTLRCSPKSGHDTVSWYQQALGQGPQFIFQYYEEEERQRGNFPDRFSGHQFPNYSSELNVNALLLGDSALYLCASSLGGRSYEQYFGPGTRLTVT.

In its sample, this clone was seen once. The genes are TRBV20-1 and TRBJ2-5; possible D gene TRBD2, 7 bases. CDR1 and CDR2 from the germline V gene are DFQATT and SNEGSKA (reference sequence). This CDR3 is built from 14 residues. V was pared by 3 bases and J by 1 base, with 12 bases between. The CDR3 DNA reads as TGCAGTGCTAGTAAGGCGGGGGCCCAAGAGACCCAGTACTTC. As protein: CSASKAGAQETQYF.

The chain recombines TRBV6-1 with TRBJ1-5; TRBD1 matches 8 bases. V shed 7 bases and J 4 bases; nucleotides not matched to a gene: 6. There are 14 residues in the CDR3. Germline loops: CDR1 MNHNS, CDR2 SASEGT. The CDR3 sequence: CASTPDRVNQPQHF. The CDR3, as DNA: TGTGCCAGCACCCCGGACAGGGTAAATCAGCCCCAGCATTTT.

This chain connects TRBV5-1 to TRBJ2-3, with a possible D match to TRBD2 (5 bases). Trimming pared 0 bases from V and 0 bases from J, leaving 8 bases between. This CDR3 comprises 15 residues. CDR1 is SGHRS and CDR2 is YFSETQ in the germline V gene. The CDR3 spells CASSLAGKSTDTQYF. As DNA, the CDR3 is TGCGCCAGCAGCTTGGCGGGAAAAAGCACAGATACGCAGTATTTT.

The V call is TRBV28, the J call TRBJ1-2, with 10 bases lining up with TRBD1. Trimming took 6 bases from V and 7 from J; bases not matched to a gene: 8. The CDR3 length is 14 residues. CDR1 and CDR2 from the germline V gene are MDHEN and SYDVKM. CDR3 sequence: CASRPQTGGSGYTF. The CDR3 nucleotides are TGTGCCAGCAGACCACAGACAGGGGGCAGTGGCTACACCTTC.

The gene calls are TRBV6-1 and TRBJ2-3, with a tentative D call TRBD1 (5 bases). V lost 0 bases to trimming and J lost 0 bases, with 13 bases between them. The CDR3 extends over 17 amino acids. Germline CDR1 MNHNS, CDR2 SASEGT. In nucleotides, the CDR3 is TGTGCCAGCAGTGAAGCGCTTCGACAGACCAGCACAGATACGCAGTATTTT. Translated, it gives CASSEALRQTSTDTQYF.

V usage is TRBV4-1 and J usage is TRBJ2-5; the match to TRBD2 covers 11 bases. The V and J ends lost 1 base and 0 bases, in that order; junction bases with no gene match: 7. The CDR3 runs 18 residues. Germline-derived CDR1 and CDR2 are MGHRA and YSYEKL. The CDR3 DNA sequence: TGCGCCAGCAGCCAAGTCGGCCTAGCGGGGGGTCACCAAGAGACCCAGTACTTC. Amino acids: CASSQVGLAGGHQETQYF.

The V gene is TRBV5-4, the J gene TRBJ2-5; 9 bases align to TRBD1. This CDR3 contains 15 residues. CDR1 and CDR2 (germline): SGHNT, YYREEE (reference sequence). The V segment lost 9 bases and the J segment 4 bases; nucleotides outside the gene matches: 13. The CDR3 DNA sequence: TGTGCCACCCGGAAAGTCACAGGGGGCGGAGAGACCCAGTACTTC. Protein sequence: CATRKVTGGGETQYF.

Turning to this clone: Other DNA sequences within the sample encode an identical CDR3. The chain uses TRBV9 and TRBJ2-7; the match to TRBD2 covers 7 bases. The ends lost 0 bases at V and 2 bases at J; junction bases unmatched: 2. This CDR3 is built from 14 residues. Germline lookup yields CDR1 SGDLS and CDR2 YYNGEE. This CDR3 is CASSVGAGAYEQYF. As DNA, the CDR3 is TGTGCCAGCAGCGTAGGGGCGGGAGCCTACGAGCAGTACTTC.

The sample holds a few counts of this clone. This chain connects TRBV5-1 to TRBJ1-1; possibly TRBD1 for D (6 bases). V dropped 7 bases and J dropped 10 bases, with 20 bases sitting between them. The CDR3 is 13 residues long. From germline, CDR1 is SGHRS and CDR2 YFSETQ. CDR3 coding DNA: TGCGCCAGCGCGGGGGCAGGCTCCCACGGAGCTTTCTTT. Protein: CASAGAGSHGAFF.

This clone has only one observation. The chain employs TRBV6-5 and TRBJ2-3; 8 positions match TRBD1. This CDR3 region has 15 residues. CDR1 is MNHEY and CDR2 is SVGAGI in the germline V gene. Trimming took 5 bases from V and 5 from J; bases not matched to a gene: 9. The CDR3 loop is CASSNRDRLLDTQYF. In DNA, the CDR3 is TGTGCCAGCAGTAACCGGGACAGGTTGTTAGATACGCAGTATTTT.

The chain uses TRBV6-5 and TRBJ2-7; a possible D gene is TRBD1 (5 bases). The CDR3 spans 12 residues. V gave up 8 bases and J gave up 8 bases, with 16 bases separating them. CDR1 and CDR2 (germline): MNHEY, SVGAGI. The CDR3 nucleotides read TGTGCCAGCTACCGCCAAGGGGCAAAGCAGTACTTC. Translated: CASYRQGAKQYF.

This rearrangement joins TRBV9 to TRBJ1-1; D perhaps matches TRBD1 (6 bases). Per the germline V gene, CDR1 is SGDLS and CDR2 is YYNGEE. This CDR3 comprises 15 residues. V dropped 0 bases and J dropped 5 bases, with 14 bases sitting between them. CDR3 in amino acids: CASSVDHRVDTEAFF. The CDR3 DNA reads TGTGCCAGCAGCGTAGATCACAGGGTCGATACTGAAGCTTTCTTT.

The V call is TRBV11-3, the J call TRBJ2-2; 8 bases fit TRBD1. The CDR3 consists of 16 residues. V lost 1 base, J lost 4 bases, and 5 bases stayed unmatched. Germline CDR1 SGHNT, CDR2 YENEEA. The CDR3 nucleotides read TGTGCCAGCAGCTTAGGGCAGGGGGCCGGCACCGGGGAGCTGTTTTTT. Its protein is CASSLGQGAGTGELFF. The whole variable domain, remainder taken from reference TRBV11-3 and TRBJ2-2, is EAGVVQSPRYKIIEKKQPVAFWCNPISGHNTLYWYLQNLGQGPELLIRYENEEAVDDSQLPKDRFSAERLKGVDSTLKIQPAELGDSAVYLCASSLGQGAGTGELFFGEGSRLTVL.

The CDR3 protein is CAWEISAGQGGYGYTF. DNA for the CDR3: TGTGCCTGGGAAATCTCCGCGGGACAGGGCGGCTATGGCTACACCTTC. This chain joins TRBV30 and TRBJ1-2, with TRBD1 matching over 9 bases. Germline trimming cut 5 bases from V and 4 bases from J; bases unmatched to any gene: 14. The CDR3 consists of 16 residues. CDR1 GTSNPN and CDR2 SVGIG come from the germline V gene (reference sequence).